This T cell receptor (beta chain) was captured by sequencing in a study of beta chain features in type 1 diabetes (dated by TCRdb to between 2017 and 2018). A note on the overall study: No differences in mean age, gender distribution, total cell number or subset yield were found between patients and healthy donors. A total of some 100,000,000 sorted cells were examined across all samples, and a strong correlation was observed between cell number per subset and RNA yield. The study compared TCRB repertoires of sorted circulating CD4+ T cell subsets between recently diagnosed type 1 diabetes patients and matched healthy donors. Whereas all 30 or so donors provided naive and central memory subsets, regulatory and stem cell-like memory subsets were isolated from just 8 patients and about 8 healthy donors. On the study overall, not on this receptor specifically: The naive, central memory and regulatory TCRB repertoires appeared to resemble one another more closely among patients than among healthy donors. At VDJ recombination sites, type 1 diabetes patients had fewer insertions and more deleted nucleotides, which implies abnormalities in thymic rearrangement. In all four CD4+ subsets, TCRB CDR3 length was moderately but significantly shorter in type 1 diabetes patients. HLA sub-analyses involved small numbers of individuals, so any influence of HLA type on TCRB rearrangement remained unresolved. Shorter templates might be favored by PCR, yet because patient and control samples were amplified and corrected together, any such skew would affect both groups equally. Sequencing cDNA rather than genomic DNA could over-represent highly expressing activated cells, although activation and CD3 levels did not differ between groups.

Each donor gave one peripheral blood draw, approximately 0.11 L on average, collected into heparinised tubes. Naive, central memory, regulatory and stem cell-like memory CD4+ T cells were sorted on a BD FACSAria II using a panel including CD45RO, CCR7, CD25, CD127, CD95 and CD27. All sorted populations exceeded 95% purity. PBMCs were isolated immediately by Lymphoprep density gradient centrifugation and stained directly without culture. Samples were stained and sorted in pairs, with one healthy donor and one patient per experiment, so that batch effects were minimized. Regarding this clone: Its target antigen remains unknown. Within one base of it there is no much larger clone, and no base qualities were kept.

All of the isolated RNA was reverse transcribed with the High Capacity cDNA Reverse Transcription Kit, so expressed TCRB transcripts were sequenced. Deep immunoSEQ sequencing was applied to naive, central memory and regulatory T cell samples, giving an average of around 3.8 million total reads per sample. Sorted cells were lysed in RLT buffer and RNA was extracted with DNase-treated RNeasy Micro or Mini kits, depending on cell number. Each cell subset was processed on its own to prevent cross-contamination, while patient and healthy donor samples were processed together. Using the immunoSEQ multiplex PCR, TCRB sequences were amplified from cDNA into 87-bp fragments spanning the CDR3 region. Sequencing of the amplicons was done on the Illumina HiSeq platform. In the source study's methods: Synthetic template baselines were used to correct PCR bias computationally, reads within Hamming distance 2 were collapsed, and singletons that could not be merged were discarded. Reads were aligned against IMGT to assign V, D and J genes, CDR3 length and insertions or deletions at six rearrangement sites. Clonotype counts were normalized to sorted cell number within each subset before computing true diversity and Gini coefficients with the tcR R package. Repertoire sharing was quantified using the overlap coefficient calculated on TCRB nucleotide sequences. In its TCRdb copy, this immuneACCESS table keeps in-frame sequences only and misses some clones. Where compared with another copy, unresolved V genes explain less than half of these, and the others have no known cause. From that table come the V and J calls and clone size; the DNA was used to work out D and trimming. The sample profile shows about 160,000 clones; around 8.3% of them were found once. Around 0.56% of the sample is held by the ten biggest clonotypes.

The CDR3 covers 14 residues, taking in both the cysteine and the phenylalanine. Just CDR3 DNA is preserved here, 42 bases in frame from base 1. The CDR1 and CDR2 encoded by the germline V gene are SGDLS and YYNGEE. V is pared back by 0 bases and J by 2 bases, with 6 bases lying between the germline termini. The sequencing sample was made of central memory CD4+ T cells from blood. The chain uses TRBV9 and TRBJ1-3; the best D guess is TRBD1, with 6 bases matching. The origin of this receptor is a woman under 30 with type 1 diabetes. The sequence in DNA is TGTGCCAGCAGCGTAGCAGGGGCTGGAAACACCATATATTTT. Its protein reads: CASSVAGAGNTIYF.